One and the same sample provided the 14 T cell receptor beta chains below, sequenced in a study of beta chain features in type 1 diabetes. The antigens of these receptors remain unknown. General observations from the study: Significant though moderate, a shortening of TCRB CDR3s appeared in all four CD4+ subsets of Type 1 diabetes patients.

The investigators reverse transcribed all of the isolated RNA, so they sequenced expressed TCRB transcripts. Some clones are missing from TCRdb's copy, which holds only in-frame ones; the method was immunoSEQ multiplex PCR. The sample lists 640,000 or so clones, roughly an eighth occurring once. Sequencing used naive CD4+ T cells from blood. Every receptor here comes from a man between 18 and 35 years old with type 1 diabetes.

The V gene is TRBV7-8, the J gene TRBJ2-1; 7 bases align to TRBD1. The V gene end was trimmed by 5 bases and the J gene end by 7 bases; junction bases not matched to a gene: 8. The CDR3 covers 14 residues. Germline assignment: CDR1 SGHVS and CDR2 FQNEAQ. The CDR3, as DNA: TGTGCCAGCAGCCGACAGGGAGATGGGAATGAGCAGTTCTTC. It specifies CASSRQGDGNEQFF.

V usage is TRBV1 and J usage is TRBJ1-3; the table calls TRBD1, which could not be checked here. TRBV1 is termed a pseudogene. The CDR3 contains 17 residues. The CDR3 coding sequence is TGCACCAGCAGCCAACCGACAGGGCCTAACTCTGGAAACACCATATATTTT. Translated: CTSSQPTGPNSGNTIYF.

The genes are TRBV5-1 and TRBJ2-2; maybe TRBD1 (5 bases). CDR3 length equals 16 residues. Germline CDR1 and CDR2: SGHRS and YFSETQ. The germline V and J ends were trimmed by 3 bases and 1 base, with 13 bases remaining between them. CDR3 sequence reads: CASSSNPQGNTGELFF. The CDR3 DNA reads TGCGCCAGCAGCTCGAACCCCCAGGGGAACACCGGGGAGCTGTTTTTT.

The sample holds a few counts of this clone. This sequence joins TRBV6-5 and TRBJ2-3; no definite D call. This CDR3 has 16 residues. Trimming shortened V by 0 bases and J by 2 bases, and 12 bases separated the two germline ends. The V gene's germline CDR1 is MNHEY and CDR2 SVGAGI. In nucleotides, the CDR3 is TGTGCCAGCAGTTACTCTACGAGCTTACACACAGATACGCAGTATTTT. Amino acids: CASSYSTSLHTDTQYF.

This clone appeared a few times. The chain recombines TRBV9 with TRBJ2-3; TRBD2 might be the D (6 bases). The V gene's germline CDR1 is SGDLS and CDR2 YYNGEE. The CDR3 consists of 12 residues. V shed 3 bases and J shed 10 bases, with 12 bases lying between them. The CDR3 reads CASSASVRAQYF. CDR3 nucleotide sequence: TGTGCCAGCAGCGCTAGCGTTCGAGCGCAGTATTTT. Drawing the rest from reference TRBV9 and TRBJ2-3, the complete variable domain is DSGVTQTPKHLITATGQRVTLRCSPRSGDLSVYWYQQSLDQGLQFLIQYYNGEERAKGNILERFSAQQFPDLHSELNLSSLELGDSALYFCASSASVRAQYFGPGTRLTVL.

The table lists this clone with a few counts. The rearrangement links TRBV5-4 to TRBJ2-1, with 8 nucleotides matching TRBD1. CDR3 length equals 13 residues. V lost 4 bases to trimming and J lost 12 bases; unmatched junction nucleotides: 9. Per the germline V gene, CDR1 is SGHNT and CDR2 is YYREEE (reference sequence). This CDR3 is CASSPATGQGQFF. The CDR3 DNA reads as TGTGCCAGCAGCCCAGCGACAGGACAGGGGCAGTTCTTC.

This chain joins TRBV28 and TRBJ2-7, with D unresolved. With 6 bases removed from V and 1 base from J, the gap between germline ends came to 10 bases. Germline V gene lookup returns CDR1 MDHEN and CDR2 SYDVKM. This CDR3 comprises 13 residues. The CDR3 sequence: CASRPGPSYEQYF. The CDR3 nucleotides read TGTGCCAGCAGACCAGGACCTTCCTACGAGCAGTACTTC.

This chain uses TRBV29-1 with TRBJ2-5; D may be TRBD1 (6 bases). The V gene lost 6 bases and the J gene lost 5 bases, with 16 bases spanning the gap. Germline assignment: CDR1 SQVTM and CDR2 ANQGSEA. The CDR3 totals 13 residues. The CDR3 protein is CSVGARLAETQYF. In DNA, the CDR3 is TGCAGCGTGGGGGCACGATTAGCCGAGACCCAGTACTTC.

This chain connects TRBV7-9 to TRBJ2-6; 10 nucleotides agree with TRBD1. The CDR3 is 19 amino acids. The junction had 14 bases not matched to a gene; V was cut back by 5 bases and J by 4 bases. Germline CDR1 and CDR2: SEHNR and FQNEAQ (reference sequence). The CDR3 loop reads CASSAGQGKRRVGANVLTF. CDR3 in DNA: TGTGCCAGCAGCGCGGGACAGGGGAAAAGGAGAGTCGGGGCCAACGTCCTGACTTTC.

V usage is TRBV4-1 and J usage is TRBJ2-7; 12 positions agree with TRBD2. Germline V CDR1 and CDR2: MGHRA, YSYEKL. This CDR3 is 17 amino acids long. J was trimmed by 5 bases and V by 0 bases; bases with no gene match: 8. Here the CDR3 reads CASSQEGRTSGIDEQYF. For the CDR3, the DNA is TGCGCCAGCAGCCAAGAAGGGCGGACTAGCGGGATCGACGAGCAGTACTTC.

The CDR3 DNA reads TGCGCCAGTGCCTTAATCTTCCTGGGACAGGGAGTCTATGGCTACACCTTC. Its translation: CASALIFLGQGVYGYTF. This chain uses TRBV5-1 with TRBJ1-2; TRBD1 agrees at 9 bases. CDR3 length equals 17 residues. Losses at the gene ends were 8 bases for V and 4 bases for J; bases not matched to a gene: 18. Germline V gives CDR1 SGHRS, CDR2 YFSETQ.

This clone appeared a few times. This chain connects TRBV2 to TRBJ2-1; D gene ambiguous. V dropped 5 bases and J dropped 2 bases, with 16 bases sitting between them. CDR1 is SNHLY and CDR2 is FYNNEI in the germline V gene. CDR3 length: 16 residues. The CDR3, as DNA: TGTGCCAGCAGTCCCCTCGAAGTATCCACCTACAATGAGCAGTTCTTC. This codes for CASSPLEVSTYNEQFF.

This clone has a handful of counts. V is TRBV30 and J is TRBJ1-3; D gene uncertain. CDR1 GTSNPN and CDR2 SVGIG come from the germline V gene (reference sequence). This CDR3 comprises 16 residues. V lost 0 bases and J 0 bases, leaving 12 bases between the germline ends. The CDR3 DNA sequence: TGTGCCTGGAGTGTACAACAGTTACTCTCTGGAAACACCATATATTTT. Its translation: CAWSVQQLLSGNTIYF.

The V call is TRBV4-3, the J call TRBJ2-3; TRBD1 matches at 10 bases. Germline CDR1 and CDR2: LGHNA and YSLEER. The trim removed 5 bases at V and 9 bases at J, leaving 11 bases unmatched. The length of the CDR3 is 15 residues. CDR3 sequence: CASSSQTGGAGTQYF. CDR3 nucleotide sequence: TGCGCCAGCAGCTCCCAGACAGGGGGCGCGGGGACGCAGTATTTT.